One and the same sample provided the 3 T cell receptor beta chains below, sequenced in a study of T cells after posttransplantation cyclophosphamide. Sequenced by immunoSEQ multiplex PCR; TCRdb stores in-frame clones only, minus some. The repertoire holds 25,000 to 35,000 clones, 75% to 90% seen once, with about 3.5% in the top ten. The sequenced sample consisted of PBMCs. The receptors come from a man in his forties or fifties.

V gene TRBV11-3 combines with J gene TRBJ2-5; 7 nucleotides line up with TRBD1. The CDR3 consists of 14 residues. J lost 7 bases, V lost 5 bases, and 10 bases had no gene match. The germline V gene encodes CDR1 SGHNT and CDR2 YENEEA. CDR3 protein: CASSPMGQFGTQYF. CDR3 in DNA: TGTGCCAGCAGCCCTATGGGACAGTTTGGGACCCAGTACTTC. Full variable domain (remainder filled in from reference TRBV11-3 and TRBJ2-5): EAGVVQSPRYKIIEKKQPVAFWCNPISGHNTLYWYLQNLGQGPELLIRYENEEAVDDSQLPKDRFSAERLKGVDSTLKIQPAELGDSAVYLCASSPMGQFGTQYFGPGTRLLVL.

The chain employs TRBV2 and TRBJ1-3; D is unresolved. Germline V lookup: CDR1 SNHLY, CDR2 FYNNEI. This CDR3 is 13 amino acids long. V dropped 6 bases and J dropped 6 bases, with 12 bases sitting between them. CDR3 amino acids: CASRSDYQNTIYF. CDR3 bases: TGTGCCAGCAGGTCGGACTACCAAAACACCATATATTTT.

The chain combines TRBV2 with TRBJ2-7, with 7 bases aligning to TRBD2. The ends lost 4 bases at V and 0 bases at J; junction bases unmatched: 6. Germline V CDR1 and CDR2: SNHLY, FYNNEI. This CDR3 has 15 residues. For the CDR3, the DNA is TGTGCCAGCAGTGCCGAGGGAGGGAGCTCCTACGAGCAGTACTTC. It specifies CASSAEGGSSYEQYF.